This T cell receptor beta chain appears in the sequencing data of a study of PD-1 blockade in classical Hodgkin lymphoma. Overall study results and limits: Exclusion was the outcome for patients who began nivolumab under 1 year after ASCT.

Assay: immunoSEQ multiplex PCR; the TCRdb copy retains only in-frame clones and omits some. The table has approximately 18,000 clones, 82% seen once. Germline lookup yields CDR1 SNHLY and CDR2 FYNNEI. After removal of 7 bases from V and 7 bases from J, the junction contained 22 bases not matched to a gene. The CDR3 is 20 residues long. All the patients suffered relapse after autologous stem cell transplantation, and brentuximab vedotin exposure differed. Best responses fell into complete response, partial response or progressive disease. This clone was detected once. Its antigen is not identified. J is TRBJ1-6 and V is TRBV2; 10 nucleotides agree with TRBD1. This clonotype originated in a human donor with classical Hodgkin lymphoma. The material was peripheral blood mononuclear cells (PBMCs), obtained before the second cycle of nivolumab. The CDR3 coding sequence is TGTGCCAGCACTCTGAGGGCCTCGGGACAGGGGACTTTTAGCAATTCACCCCTCCACTTT. Its protein is CASTLRASGQGTFSNSPLHF.